A single sample gave rise to the 8 T cell receptor beta chains below, sequenced in a study of Ad26.COV2.S vaccination and SARS-CoV-2 variants (dated by TCRdb to 2020 to 2022). Library generation was performed with the immunoSEQ multiplex PCR assay. TCRdb stores this immuneACCESS table with in-frame sequences only. Part of the clones is absent; in the studies checked, under half of the shortfall reflects unresolved V genes, and no reason is known for the rest. The sample table lists approximately 97,000 clones, around 82% of them with a count of one. Together, the top ten hold approximately 15% of the sample. The time point label here, explained by the study, means: individuals recovered from natural SARS-CoV-2 infection. The sequences come from peripheral blood, collected after recovery from COVID-19. Source of these receptors: a human donor who had recovered from COVID-19.

The genes are TRBV27 and TRBJ2-5, with D perhaps being TRBD1 or TRBD2 (5 bases each). V was pared by 4 bases and J by 0 bases, with 6 bases between. Germline-derived CDR1 and CDR2 are MNHEY and SMNVEV (reference sequence). The CDR3 totals 13 residues. Here the CDR3 DNA reads TGTGCCAGCAGTTGGGGGTACCAAGAGACCCAGTACTTC. Protein sequence: CASSWGYQETQYF.

This clone has just a few counts. The chain joins TRBV7-9 to TRBJ1-1, with D unresolved. CDR3 length: 11 residues. The V end was cut by 5 bases, the J end by 3 bases, with 4 bases between. In germline, CDR1 is SEHNR, CDR2 FQNEAQ (reference sequence). For the CDR3, the DNA is TGTGCCAGCAGCGCAGACACTGAAGCTTTCTTT. It translates to CASSADTEAFF.

There are a few counts of this clone. The V call is TRBV7-9, the J call TRBJ1-2; D remains unclear. Between the trimmed V and J ends, which lost 5 bases and 4 bases, there was a span of 17 bases. The CDR3 covers 15 residues. Germline V gene lookup returns CDR1 SEHNR and CDR2 FQNEAQ (reference sequence). The CDR3 is CASSHHLNSLYGYTF. The CDR3 DNA is TGTGCCAGCAGCCATCATCTAAATTCCCTCTATGGCTACACCTTC. Based on the CDR3 plus reference TRBV7-9 and TRBJ1-2, the full variable domain is DTGVSQNPRHKITKRGQNVTFRCDPISEHNRLYWYRQTLGQGPEFLTYFQNEAQLEKSRLLSDRFSAERPKGSFSTLEIQRTEQGDSAMYLCASSHHLNSLYGYTFGSGTRLTVV.

There are a few counts of this clone. This chain links TRBV5-1 with TRBJ2-7; 8 bases line up with TRBD1. This CDR3 region has 14 residues. The germline gives CDR1 SGHRS, CDR2 YFSETQ. V lost 6 bases to trimming and J lost 0 bases; unmatched junction nucleotides: 5. CDR3 amino acids: CASMGQVSSYEQYF. CDR3 coding DNA: TGCGCCAGCATGGGACAGGTGAGCTCCTACGAGCAGTACTTC.

The J gene is TRBJ1-5, the V gene TRBV28; no firm D call. The V gene's germline CDR1 is MDHEN and CDR2 SYDVKM. Trimming removed 5 bases from V and 3 bases from J, with 11 bases in between. The length of the CDR3 is 14 residues. Here the CDR3 reads CASSPSASNQPQHF. The CDR3 nucleotides are TGTGCCAGCAGTCCCTCCGCTTCCAATCAGCCCCAGCATTTT. Supplemented by reference TRBV28 and TRBJ1-5, the full variable domain reads DVKVTQSSRYLVKRTGEKVFLECVQDMDHENMFWYRQDPGLGLRLIYFSYDVKMKEKGDIPEGYSVSREKKERFSLILESASTNQTSMYLCASSPSASNQPQHFGDGTRLSIL.

V and J are TRBV27 and TRBJ2-1; D is possibly TRBD1 or TRBD2 (5 bases each). V lost 3 bases, J lost 4 bases, and 19 bases lay in between. CDR3 size: 17 residues. Per the germline V gene, CDR1 is MNHEY and CDR2 is SMNVEV (reference sequence). The CDR3 nucleotides are TGTGCCAGCAGTTTCTGGGCCGGGACCGGCAGATACAATGAGCAGTTCTTC. As protein: CASSFWAGTGRYNEQFF.

The chain couples TRBV5-1 to TRBJ2-5; 7 positions match TRBD1. There are 14 residues in the CDR3. J gave up 4 bases and V 4 bases, and 7 bases lay outside the gene matches. CDR1 is SGHRS and CDR2 is YFSETQ in the germline V gene. The CDR3 spells CASSEPTGTETQYF. The CDR3, as DNA: TGCGCCAGCAGCGAGCCGACAGGGACAGAGACCCAGTACTTC.

This rearrangement joins TRBV11-2 to TRBJ2-3, with 7 bases fitting TRBD2. Germline CDR1 and CDR2: SGHAT and FQNNGV. V gave up 1 base and J gave up 0 bases; unmatched junction bases: 4. The CDR3 covers 16 residues. CDR3 nucleotides: TGTGCCAGCAGCTTAGTTCCGCGGGGGAGCACAGATACGCAGTATTTT. Residues: CASSLVPRGSTDTQYF.